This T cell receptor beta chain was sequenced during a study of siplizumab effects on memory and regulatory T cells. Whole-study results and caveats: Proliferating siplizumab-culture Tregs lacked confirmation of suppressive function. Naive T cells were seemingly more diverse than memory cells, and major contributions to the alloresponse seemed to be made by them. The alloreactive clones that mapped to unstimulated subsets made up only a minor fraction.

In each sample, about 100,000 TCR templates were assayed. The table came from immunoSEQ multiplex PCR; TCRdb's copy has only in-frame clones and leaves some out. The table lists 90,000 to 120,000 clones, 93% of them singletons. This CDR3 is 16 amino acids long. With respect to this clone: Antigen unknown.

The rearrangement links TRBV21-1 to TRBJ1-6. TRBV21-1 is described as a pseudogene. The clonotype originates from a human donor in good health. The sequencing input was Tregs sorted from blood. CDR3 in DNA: TGTGCCAGCAGCACCCCGATTGGAGAGGGTAGATCACCCCTCCACTTT. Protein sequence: CASSTPIGEGRSPLHF.